The text below deals with one T cell receptor (beta chain). With 4 bases clipped from V and 4 bases from J, the junction kept 10 bases outside the gene matches. The CDR3 spans 16 residues. Looked up from germline, CDR1 is SGDLS and CDR2 is YYNGEE. This sample is drawn from a study of cytomegalovirus exposure and HLA in healthy donors. Researchers ran the PCR with 60 Vbeta and 13 Jbeta primers. The assay was immunoSEQ multiplex PCR, and TCRdb's table has in-frame clones only and misses some. The table has under 250,000 clones, around four fifths seen once. This chain uses TRBV9 with TRBJ2-1; 8 nucleotides line up with TRBD2. The source is a boy aged 5-17 years in good health and CMV-seronegative. Sample: PBMCs. CDR3 nucleotides: TGTGCCAGCAGCTCCCTGGGCGGGGGGCGGTACAATGAGCAGTTCTTC. Residues: CASSSLGGGRYNEQFF.